This T cell receptor (beta chain) came from a study of blood T cells in healthy people across ages (dated by TCRdb to between 2014 and 2017). Regarding the study in general: In model experiments, roughly one uniquely barcoded TCR beta cDNA molecule per two T cells was captured by template switching. For two donors (one aged 18 to 30 and one aged 80 or older), the study analyzed two additional independent replicas of 1 million unique cDNA reads from the same blood draw. Age-related changes in TCR beta repertoire diversity were measured in the study by deep sequencing normalized with unique cDNA molecular identifiers. The donors were divided into four age groups: young (average approximately 15 years), middle-aged (approximately 42), aged (about 56) and long-lived (82).

Donors were 39 systemically healthy Caucasian individuals from Russia aged roughly 6 to 90 years. Approximately 9.3 milliliters of peripheral blood were drawn from each donor into EDTA-treated Vacutainer tubes. PBMCs were isolated by Ficoll-Paque density-gradient centrifugation, with at least 7 million obtained per sample. Total RNA was extracted from PBMCs with Trizol reagent, with at least 6 micrograms obtained per sample. For every donor, an aliquot of PBMCs went through flow cytometry to measure the percentages of naive CD45RAhigh/CD27high T cells. The method behind the library was 5' RACE. Sequencing used an Illumina HiSeq 2500. A second PCR of roughly 7 to 12 cycles was performed with a sample-barcoded 5' primer and a J-beta primer mix. A unique molecular identifier was introduced onto each TCR beta cDNA molecule by a template-switch 5' adaptor carrying 12 random nucleotides. At least 2.5 million CDR3-containing paired-end reads were obtained from each sample. First-strand cDNA synthesis was performed from all RNA using the Mint cDNA synthesis kit, with priming by a TRBC-specific oligonucleotide. All cDNA was treated with uracil-DNA glycosylase and then went through a first 18-cycle PCR with the universal primers M1SS and BC2_uni_R. Per the source publication's procedure: For normalization, 1 million high-quality reads were randomly selected from each sample, with every read carrying a distinct molecular identifier. Instead of being binned into consensus sequences, reads that shared molecular identifiers were thrown out. MiTCR, run with a Q25 quality threshold and the strictest error-elimination algorithm, handled CDR3 identification, clonotype clustering and error correction. A nonparametric unseen species model using Euler transformation provided a lower-bound estimate of total TCR beta diversity. The public reads were run again by TCRdb, first through fastp at Q25 and then through MiXCR, and only productive beta chains were kept. All rows with the same CDR3 protein become a single entry with the most common DNA and genes. None of the V and J calls come from the authors' own analysis; TCRdb made them. The sample table contains 500,000 to 550,000 distinct CDR3 sequences; only one count was recorded for 24% of them. Approximately 10% of the sample is held by the ten biggest clonotypes.

In this sample, this clonotype turned up a few times. The clone's antigen remains unknown. No much larger clonotype is one base removed from it; base qualities were not supplied. The study at large found these results: Compared with the aged group, the long-lived group had more naive CD4+ T cells, fewer expanded clones and increased TCR diversity, a pattern suggesting age selection. Observed TCR beta diversity per million T cells fell roughly linearly with age, and a significant reduction was already apparent by age around 44. Total diversity estimates from one million sequenced T cells were considered lower bounds and underestimates. Bulk unsorted PBMC profiling prevented conclusive comparison of naive and antigen-experienced compartments. The percentage of naive T cells measured by flow cytometry correlated strongly with observed TCR beta diversity. Donor CMV infection status was unknown, potentially confounding age-related changes in expanded clonotypes.

From a lookup of the germline V gene (reference sequence), CDR1 and CDR2 are GTSNPN and SVGIG. Trimmed from V: 2 bases; trimmed from J: 7 bases; junction bases lacking a gene match: 3. The CDR3 sequence holds 13 residues, the cysteine and phenylalanine included. Only the CDR3 DNA is retained, 39 bases long and in frame from the first base. This same sample was also part of a study on T cells of mothers and their children. As that second paper reports: The donors were nine systemically healthy Caucasian individuals, made up of three mothers and their six children. cDNA synthesis consumed the entire amount of extracted RNA, loaded at approximately 1.6 ug RNA in each 15 ul reaction. Sample barcodes and 2-4 random nucleotides were added via the M1S primer in the second PCR. Over 8 million TCR beta CDR3 reads were obtained for each mother, and 2.5 million to 3 million reads were obtained for each child. Thymic selection similarly shapes TCR recombination output in related and unrelated pairs, with minor effect from inherited differences. Related mother-child pairs always showed normalized repertoire overlap that was slightly higher than in unrelated mother-child pairs, though the difference was never significant. No persistent microchimeric T cell clones were detected, at a sensitivity of approximately 110 clones per million clonotypes. To look for features that set related mother-child pairs apart from unrelated individuals, the researchers ran deep NGS to compare the TCR beta repertoires of mothers and children. The mean age was about 37 +/- 4 years for the mothers and approximately 11 +/- 4 years for the children. After adapter ligation with NEBNext reagents, the libraries were sequenced on Illumina HiSeq 2000 with 100+100 nt paired-end reads. To avoid cross-contamination, the mother libraries and the child libraries were prepared a month apart and sequenced in separate runs. Each donor had between about 450,000 and 2,100,000 distinct TCR beta clonotypes identified. Naive TCR beta clonotypes were estimated from low-frequency clonotypes matched to each donor's FACS-determined naive share, without sorting.

The sequencing sample was made of blood. This TCR derives from a boy aged 5-17 years in good health. The rearrangement combines TRBV30 with TRBJ1-2, and 11 bases in between align with TRBD1. The DNA sequence is as follows: TGTGCCTGGAGTCGGGACAGGGGGTTTGGCTACACCTTC. Its protein reads: CAWSRDRGFGYTF.